The 18 T cell receptor beta chains below all came from one sample that was sequenced in a study of blood T cells in healthy people across ages (dated by TCRdb to between 2014 and 2017). Library preparation was by 5' RACE. The reads were generated on an Illumina HiSeq 2500. A second PCR of roughly 7 to 12 cycles was run with a J-beta primer mix and a sample-barcoded 5' primer. TCRdb itself trimmed the public reads at Q25 with fastp, ran MiXCR and retained productive beta chains. CDR3 protein sequences are deduplicated, and each keeps its most common genes and DNA. The sample table shows about 600,000 distinct CDR3 sequences, and less than 60% are seen once. Of the sample, roughly 24% falls within the top ten clones. What was sequenced was blood. Receptors were obtained from an elderly man in good health.

V usage is TRBV6-6 and J usage is TRBJ2-5, with TRBD2 matching 9 bases. This CDR3 contains 15 residues. The germline V gene has CDR1 MNHNY and CDR2 SVGAGI (reference sequence). Trimming at V came to 7 bases and at J to 1 base, leaving 7 bases not matched to a gene. CDR3 amino acids: CASTVRREGQETQYF. In DNA form, the CDR3 reads TGTGCCAGCACCGTGAGGCGGGAGGGCCAAGAGACCCAGTACTTC.

The chain recombines TRBV7-9 with TRBJ2-2; weak D call: TRBD2 (5 bases). This CDR3 is 15 amino acids long. With 1 base removed from V and 4 bases from J, the gap between germline ends came to 10 bases. The germline V gene has CDR1 SEHNR and CDR2 FQNEAQ (reference sequence). This CDR3 reads CASSLGRGTTGELFF. CDR3 DNA sequence: TGTGCCAGCAGCTTAGGACGGGGAACCACCGGGGAGCTGTTTTTT. Variable domain in full (rest from reference TRBV7-9 and TRBJ2-2): DTGVSQNPRHKITKRGQNVTFRCDPISEHNRLYWYRQTLGQGPEFLTYFQNEAQLEKSRLLSDRFSAERPKGSFSTLEIQRTEQGDSAMYLCASSLGRGTTGELFFGEGSRLTVL.

The chain uses TRBV29-1 and TRBJ2-7; 9 nucleotides line up with TRBD2. The V and J ends lost 4 bases and 2 bases, in that order; junction bases with no gene match: 3. The CDR3 runs 13 residues. From germline, CDR1 is SQVTM and CDR2 ANQGSEA. The CDR3 here is CSVGSSGAYEQYF. CDR3 coding DNA: TGCAGCGTTGGATCTAGCGGGGCCTACGAGCAGTACTTC.

The rearrangement joins TRBV10-3 to TRBJ2-1, with 10 bases identical to TRBD1. CDR1 and CDR2 (germline): ENHRY, SYGVKD. This CDR3 comprises 16 residues. The V and J ends lost 3 bases and 0 bases, in that order; junction bases with no gene match: 2. The DNA of the CDR3 is TGTGCCATCAGTGATGGGACAGGGGCCTCCTACAATGAGCAGTTCTTC. Amino acid sequence: CAISDGTGASYNEQFF.

This clonotype showed up many times. The chain carries TRBV20-1 and TRBJ2-3; D possibly matches TRBD1 or TRBD2 (7 bases each). The length of the CDR3 is 12 residues. Per the germline V gene, CDR1 is DFQATT and CDR2 is SNEGSKA (reference sequence). V gave up 6 bases and J gave up 5 bases, with 12 bases separating them. CDR3 sequence reads: CSAPRGGDTQYF. CDR3 nucleotide sequence: TGCAGTGCCCCCAGGGGGGGAGATACGCAGTATTTT.

The V call is TRBV28, the J call TRBJ2-3, with 10 bases matching TRBD1. Germline V gene lookup returns CDR1 MDHEN and CDR2 SYDVKM. CDR3 length: 14 amino acids. The V segment lost 8 bases and the J segment 5 bases; nucleotides outside the gene matches: 7. Written as DNA, the CDR3 is TGTGCCAGCTCTGGGACAGGGGCAAAAGATACGCAGTATTTT. Translation: CASSGTGAKDTQYF.

The chain links TRBV29-1 to TRBJ2-4, with TRBD2 matching over 13 bases. Per germline, CDR1 SQVTM and CDR2 ANQGSEA. The length of the CDR3 is 15 residues. Trimming took 3 bases from V and 13 from J; bases not matched to a gene: 12. CDR3 amino acids: CSVDGLAGADNEQYF. In DNA, the CDR3 is TGCAGCGTTGACGGACTAGCGGGAGCTGACAATGAGCAGTACTTC.

The genes are TRBV29-1 and TRBJ1-1; 7 nucleotides line up with TRBD1. CDR3 length: 13 residues. CDR1 is SQVTM, CDR2 ANQGSEA, per germline. V dropped 3 bases and J dropped 5; count of bases not matched to a gene: 6. CDR3 loop: CSVELGGGTEAFF. CDR3 coding DNA: TGCAGCGTTGAGTTAGGGGGCGGGACTGAAGCTTTCTTT.

The chain is built from TRBV7-2 and TRBJ2-1, with 14 bases aligning to TRBD2. This CDR3 contains 17 residues. CDR1 and CDR2 from the germline V gene are SGHTA and FQGNSA. The J segment lost 10 bases and the V segment lost 5 bases, leaving 13 bases of the junction unmatched. CDR3: CASSPQGGTSGSFEQFF. The CDR3 nucleotides read TGTGCCAGCAGCCCCCAGGGCGGGACTAGCGGGAGTTTCGAGCAGTTCTTC.

This clonotype appeared a few times. The chain is built from TRBV20-1 and TRBJ2-3; 10 nucleotides align to TRBD1. The germline V gene has CDR1 DFQATT and CDR2 SNEGSKA (reference sequence). J lost 1 base, V lost 2 bases, and 6 bases had no gene match. This CDR3 comprises 16 residues. CDR3 protein: CSARIRQGAGTDTQYF. In DNA form, the CDR3 reads TGCAGTGCTAGAATCAGACAGGGGGCAGGCACAGATACGCAGTATTTT.

This clonotype was seen a few times. The V gene is TRBV5-1, the J gene TRBJ2-5, with TRBD1 matching 7 bases. J gave up 0 bases and V 3 bases, and 2 bases lay outside the gene matches. Germline assignment: CDR1 SGHRS and CDR2 YFSETQ. The CDR3 spans 14 residues. The CDR3 DNA sequence: TGCGCCAGCAGCTCGGGACAGTACCAAGAGACCCAGTACTTC. It codes for CASSSGQYQETQYF.

As to this clonotype: A read error may produce the germline difference seen at one junction end. The chain's CDR3 is CTSSKITGTSGQETQYF. CDR3 nucleotide sequence: TGTACCAGCAGTAAGATAACCGGGACTAGCGGCCAAGAGACCCAATACTTC. This rearrangement joins TRBV6-6 to TRBJ2-5, with 11 bases matching TRBD2. Germline V gene data show CDR1 as MNHNY and CDR2 as SVGAGI (reference sequence). The CDR3 sequence is 17 residues long.

This clonotype was found a few times. In DNA form, the CDR3 reads TGTGCCACCAGCAGAGAGGTTGACCCCAATGAGCAGTTCTTC. Translation: CATSREVDPNEQFF. The rearrangement links TRBV15 to TRBJ2-1; no firm D call. The germline V gene has CDR1 LNHNV and CDR2 YYDKDF (reference sequence). Trimming removed 0 bases from V and 6 bases from J, with 9 bases in between. This CDR3 region has 14 residues.

Ten or more counts support this clonotype. The rearrangement links TRBV6-6 to TRBJ2-7, with D maybe TRBD2 (6 bases). Per the germline V gene, CDR1 is MNHNY and CDR2 is SVGAGI (reference sequence). The germline V and J ends were trimmed by 9 bases and 2 bases, with 20 bases remaining between them. The CDR3 spans 15 residues. The CDR3 loop is CARSLPGGPPYEQYF. The CDR3 coding sequence is TGTGCCAGAAGTCTACCAGGAGGGCCGCCCTACGAGCAGTACTTC.

The chain is built from TRBV20-1 and TRBJ1-2, with D possibly matching TRBD1 (6 bases). The CDR3 consists of 13 residues. V was cut by 5 bases and J by 5 bases, with 15 bases left in between. Germline CDR1 is DFQATT and CDR2 is SNEGSKA (reference sequence). This CDR3 is CSAAMTGKYGYTF. The CDR3, as DNA: TGCAGTGCTGCCATGACAGGCAAATATGGCTACACCTTC.

This chain connects TRBV5-1 to TRBJ1-2; D may be TRBD1 (5 bases). Germline CDR1 and CDR2: SGHRS and YFSETQ. CDR3 length: 13 amino acids. V was cut by 5 bases and J by 4 bases, with 12 bases left in between. The CDR3 sequence is CASSSGDGYGYTF. The CDR3 DNA sequence: TGCGCCAGCAGTTCGGGGGACGGCTATGGCTACACCTTC.

This clonotype showed up many times. This chain uses TRBV6-6 with TRBJ2-3; D might be TRBD1 (5 bases). Germline lookup yields CDR1 MNHNY and CDR2 SVGAGI (reference sequence). The V end lost 2 bases, the J end lost 5 bases, and 11 bases lay between the germline ends. CDR3 length: 14 amino acids. CDR3 residues: CASSYRGRVDTQYF. DNA for the CDR3: TGTGCCAGCAGTTACAGGGGCCGGGTAGATACGCAGTATTTT.

A single count supports this clonotype. This chain connects TRBV10-3 to TRBJ1-1; D might be TRBD1 (5 bases). Per germline, CDR1 ENHRY and CDR2 SYGVKD. V gave up 7 bases and J gave up 3 bases, with 21 bases separating them. The CDR3 is 16 amino acids. CDR3 protein: CAINSGKQGGHTEAFF. DNA for the CDR3: TGTGCCATCAATTCCGGGAAGCAGGGTGGGCACACTGAAGCTTTCTTT.